The 4 T cell receptor beta chains in this list originate from one sample, sequenced in a study of T cells in Graves' hyperthyroidism and ophthalmopathy. Amplification of TCR beta CDR3 regions used RNA as the template. A set of HTBI primers served as the primers for a first-round RT-PCR of the TCR CDR3. TCRdb ran MiXCR on the multiplex PCR reads and lists one entry per CDR3 protein. The sample lists 330,000 or so distinct CDR3 sequences, approximately 18% occurring once. Sequencing was done on a sample of blood. Receptors originate from a man in his fifties with Graves' ophthalmopathy.

At least ten counts were recorded for this clonotype. The CDR3 bases are TGCAGTGCCATCCCAAGCTTTGGGAATGAGCAGTTCTTC. It codes for CSAIPSFGNEQFF. The chain combines TRBV20-1 with TRBJ2-1, with unresolved D. Between the trimmed V and J ends, which lost 6 bases and 7 bases, there was a span of 16 bases. Germline assignment: CDR1 DFQATT and CDR2 SNEGSKA (reference sequence). The CDR3 totals 13 residues.

This clonotype showed up many times. This rearrangement joins TRBV11-2 to TRBJ1-2, with D hard to call. In germline, CDR1 is SGHAT, CDR2 FQNNGV. V was trimmed by 8 bases and J by 0 bases, leaving 13 bases between them. The CDR3 extends over 14 amino acids. CDR3 in DNA: TGTGCCAGCTCCGCTCCGGGAGCTAACTATGGCTACACCTTC. Protein: CASSAPGANYGYTF.

This clonotype came up a few times. This rearrangement joins TRBV12-3 or TRBV12-4 to TRBJ1-1; D ambiguous. The CDR3 has 14 amino acids. The ends were cut back, 6 bases at V and 0 bases at J, with 11 bases in the middle. In nucleotides, the CDR3 is TGTGCCAGCAGCCGGGGTTCTGTGAACACTGAAGCTTTCTTT. Amino acids: CASSRGSVNTEAFF.

In its sample, this clonotype was seen many times. The gene calls are TRBV5-1 and TRBJ2-7, with 7 nucleotides matching TRBD1. Per germline, CDR1 SGHRS and CDR2 YFSETQ. V lost 4 bases and J lost 7; bases outside the gene matches: 11. The CDR3 consists of 14 residues. DNA for the CDR3: TGCGCCAGCAGCCCTACGAGGGGCAGGGGGGAGCAGTACTTC. Translating it yields CASSPTRGRGEQYF.